The rows below give T cell receptor beta chains drawn from one sample of a study of molecular identifiers for immune sequencing clone quantification. Each CDR3 protein is one row after TCRdb ran MiXCR on the PCR reads. The sample carries tens of thousands of distinct CDR3 sequences, under 30% recorded once. The sample consisted of naive CD8+ T cells from blood, with Jurkat cell RNA spiked in. The receptors stem from a human donor in good health. Some libraries in this study had Jurkat cell RNA spiked in. Each CDR3 is given with its conserved first and last residue. The D gene is left open where the match is weak. Size tells how often a clone was seen (once, few, many) or the class of an expanded clone, and some rows leave it out.

TRBJ2-5,many,TRBD1,TRBV14,CASKRTGVDQETQYF,TGTGCCAGCAAACGGACAGGGGTTGACCAAGAGACCCAGTACTTC
TRBJ1-5,NA,NA,TRBV4-2,CASSQEGRLPGLGADQPQHF,TGTGCCAGCAGCCAAGAGGGCCGTCTCCCGGGACTGGGGGCTGATCAGCCCCAGCATTTT
TRBJ1-2,NA,NA,TRBV2,CASSEGAVREYGYTF,TGTGCCAGCAGTGAAGGGGCCGTCAGGGAATATGGCTACACCTTC
TRBJ2-7,many,NA,TRBV15,CATRDPSSYEQYF,TGTGCCACCAGGGACCCCAGCTCCTACGAGCAGTACTTC
TRBJ2-7,many,NA,TRBV5-5,CASSLEPGGRRTYEQYF,TGTGCCAGCAGCTTGGAACCGGGTGGCAGACGAACCTACGAGCAGTACTTC
TRBJ2-7,few,NA,TRBV20-1,CSARDGNRGFGQYF,TGCAGTGCTAGAGATGGGAATAGAGGCTTCGGGCAGTACTTC
TRBJ1-1,few,NA,TRBV5-1,CASSLARNTEAFF,TGCGCCAGCAGCTTGGCCAGAAACACTGAAGCTTTCTTT
TRBJ2-7,many,NA,TRBV6-5,CASSYLPSYEQYF,TGTGCCAGCAGTTACTTGCCATCCTACGAGCAGTACTTC
TRBJ1-5,many,NA,TRBV29-1,CSVFPTSNQPQHF,TGCAGCGTTTTTCCGACTTCCAATCAGCCCCAGCATTTT
TRBJ2-7,many,TRBD2,TRBV4-2,CASSPIAGAANEQYF,TGTGCCAGCAGTCCAATAGCGGGAGCGGCCAACGAGCAGTACTTC
TRBJ2-3,NA,NA,TRBV6-4,CASSDSAGTRTDTQCF,TGTGCCAGCAGTGACTCAGCCGGGACTCGCACAGACACGCAGTGTTTT
TRBJ2-7,many,TRBD1,TRBV15,CATSREPRTGLSYEQYF,TGTGCCACCAGCAGAGAACCCCGGACAGGTCTCTCCTACGAGCAGTACTTC
TRBJ1-1,many,NA,TRBV10-3,CAISDGTGIAEAFF,TGTGCCATCAGTGACGGAACAGGGATCGCTGAAGCTTTCTTT
TRBJ2-7,many,NA,TRBV7-9,CASSPRHGGYEQYF,TGTGCCAGCAGCCCTAGACATGGCGGCTACGAGCAGTACTTC
TRBJ2-3,many,TRBD2,TRBV7-6,CASSLVLTSGIDTDTQYF,TGTGCCAGCAGCTTAGTACTGACTAGCGGGATAGACACAGATACGCAGTATTTT
TRBJ2-7,many,NA,TRBV12-3/TRBV12-4,CASSLVGVEYEQYF,TGTGCCAGCAGTTTAGTGGGGGTTGAGTACGAGCAGTACTTC
TRBJ2-3,NA,TRBD1,TRBV24-1,CATSDLRLDRGLPDTQYF,TGTGCCACCAGTGATTTGCGTTTGGACAGGGGGCTTCCGGATACGCAGTATTTT